This T cell receptor beta chain was captured by sequencing in a study of cytomegalovirus exposure and HLA in healthy donors. On this clone itself: Its antigen is currently unknown.

PCR involved 60 Vbeta and 13 Jbeta primers. The method was immunoSEQ multiplex PCR; TCRdb's version includes in-frame clones alone and lacks a portion of them. This table holds 150,000 to 200,000 clones. The donors, nominally healthy at sampling, likely had unrecorded immune exposures. Study-wide points: Analyzed later, association rates of TCRs varied across HLA loci, with DRB1 most and HLA-C fewest. In a later analysis, TCR beta V- and J-gene trimming showed a link to a missense DCLRE1C variant.

The CDR3 has 15 amino acids. Germline loops: CDR1 MNHEY, CDR2 SVGAGI. With V trimmed by 4 bases and J by 5 bases, 6 bases remained unmatched. Sequencing was performed on PBMCs. The V gene is TRBV6-5, the J gene TRBJ1-1; 11 bases match TRBD1. The receptor comes from a man aged 25-40 years in good health and CMV-seronegative. CDR3 coding DNA: TGTGCCAGCAGTTTCTGGGACAGGGGGAGTACTGAAGCTTTCTTT. Translated, it gives CASSFWDRGSTEAFF.